The 10 T cell receptor beta chains given below trace back to one sample, sequenced in a study of beta chain features in type 1 diabetes. What was sequenced were expressed TCRB transcripts, since all of the isolated RNA had been reverse transcribed. Sequencing was performed with immunoSEQ multiplex PCR; in TCRdb, only in-frame clones are kept and a portion is missing. Seen here are 400,000 to 500,000 clones, roughly 13% observed once, and the top ten hold roughly 0.033%. Sequenced input: naive CD4+ T cells from blood. These receptors all stem from a man aged 25 to 40 in good health.

This clone occurred a few times. The chain combines TRBV5-5 with TRBJ2-7; 10 bases match TRBD2. After removal of 4 bases from V and 3 bases from J, the junction contained 7 bases not matched to a gene. Germline V gene lookup returns CDR1 SGHKS and CDR2 YYEKEE (reference sequence). This CDR3 spans 15 amino acids. The CDR3 loop reads CASSLGLAESYEQYV. CDR3 DNA: TGTGCCAGCAGCCTAGGACTAGCGGAAAGCTACGAGCAGTACGTC.

The chain joins TRBV11-3 to TRBJ1-3, with D hard to call. Trimming left V 5 bases short and J 8 bases short, with 10 bases between. The CDR3 runs 12 residues. Germline V gives CDR1 SGHNT, CDR2 YENEEA. The CDR3 region is CASSETWDTIYF. The CDR3 DNA reads TGTGCCAGCAGCGAAACATGGGACACCATATATTTT.

This clone was seen a few times. The rearrangement links TRBV7-3 to TRBJ2-1; tentative D call: TRBD2 (5 bases). Germline values: CDR1 SGHTA, CDR2 FQGTGA. The CDR3 loop spans 14 amino acids. Trimming removed 8 bases at V and 5 bases at J, with 16 bases between. The CDR3 DNA follows: TGTGCCAGCCGGGCCGGCGGGCCCCACAATGAGCAGTTCTTC. It specifies CASRAGGPHNEQFF.

There are a few counts of this clone. The chain joins TRBV9 to TRBJ2-1; tentative D call: TRBD1 (5 bases). The V and J ends lost 0 bases and 1 base respectively, with 11 bases between them. Germline V gives CDR1 SGDLS, CDR2 YYNGEE. CDR3 length equals 16 residues. The CDR3 nucleotides read TGTGCCAGCAGCGTAGCCCCTCAGGGTTCCTACAATGAGCAGTTCTTC. As protein: CASSVAPQGSYNEQFF.

This clone came up a few times. The same CDR3 is also encoded by other DNA sequences in this sample. This chain uses TRBV30 with TRBJ1-5, with TRBD1 as a possible D gene (5 bases). V dropped 4 bases and J dropped 2 bases, with 9 bases sitting between them. Germline lookup yields CDR1 GTSNPN and CDR2 SVGIG (reference sequence). This CDR3 is 13 amino acids long. DNA of the CDR3: TGTGCCTGGACGGCGGGGGGCAATCAGCCCCAGCATTTT. The encoded protein is CAWTAGGNQPQHF.

J is TRBJ1-1 and V is TRBV25-1; tentatively, D is TRBD1 (5 bases). The CDR3 has 14 amino acids. CDR1 and CDR2 from the germline V gene are MGHDK and SYGVNS. The V gene lost 4 bases and the J gene lost 0 bases, with 9 bases spanning the gap. The CDR3 is CASSGQGVNTEAFF. The CDR3 region has the DNA TGTGCCAGCAGTGGTCAGGGAGTGAACACTGAAGCTTTCTTT.

This chain joins TRBV5-1 and TRBJ2-1, with 7 bases identical to TRBD1. V shed 4 bases, J shed 7 bases, and the junction held 8 bases outside the gene matches. Per germline, CDR1 SGHRS and CDR2 YFSETQ. The CDR3 contains 14 residues. The chain's CDR3 is CASSTPGQINEQFF. DNA for the CDR3: TGCGCCAGCAGCACCCCGGGACAGATAAATGAGCAGTTCTTC.

This clone was counted between two and nine times. This chain links TRBV5-1 with TRBJ1-5; tentatively, D is TRBD1 (5 bases). The CDR3 runs 18 residues. Trimming stripped 4 bases from V and 0 bases from J, with 20 bases between. The V gene's germline CDR1 is SGHRS and CDR2 YFSETQ. DNA of the CDR3: TGCGCCAGCAGCGTGACAGCGCACGGTCACAATAGCAATCAGCCCCAGCATTTT. Amino acids: CASSVTAHGHNSNQPQHF.

This clone turned up a few times. This chain joins TRBV10-3 and TRBJ1-2; TRBD1 agrees at 8 bases. The CDR3 length is 14 residues. Germline CDR1 reads ENHRY; CDR2 reads SYGVKD. V lost 3 bases, J lost 6 bases, and 6 bases stayed unmatched. Here the CDR3 DNA reads TGTGCCATCAGTGATAACCTACAGGGGGATGGCTACACCTTC. Its protein product is CAISDNLQGDGYTF.

In DNA form, the CDR3 reads TGTGCCAGCAGGGAAACAGGGGCGAGCTCCTATAATTCACCCCTCCACTTT. Residues: CASRETGASSYNSPLHF. The V gene is TRBV25-1, the J gene TRBJ1-6, with 7 bases that match TRBD1. V lost 6 bases and J lost 0; bases outside the gene matches: 8. Germline CDR1 MGHDK, CDR2 SYGVNS. The CDR3 covers 17 residues.